These T cell receptor beta chains were read from a single sample in a study of neoadjuvant nivolumab and ipilimumab in lung cancer. Sequenced by immunoSEQ multiplex PCR; TCRdb stores in-frame clones only, minus some. The table lists tens of thousands of clones, 80% to 90% of them singletons. The starting material was blood, obtained before neoadjuvant nivolumab, alone or with ipilimumab. These receptors originate from an adult with non-small cell lung cancer. Some clones in this sample may be carry-over from other donors' samples. The CDR3 runs from the conserved cysteine through the conserved F or W. The D gene is left open where the match is weak.

v_gene: TRBV7-2; d_gene: .; j_gene: TRBJ2-3; CDR3aa: CAGGPYSTDTQYF
v_gene: TRBV5-1; d_gene: TRBD2; j_gene: TRBJ2-5; CDR3aa: CASSLGGTSGGETQYF
v_gene: TRBV5-1; d_gene: .; j_gene: TRBJ2-7; CDR3aa: CASSAQQLSYEQYF
v_gene: TRBV29-1; d_gene: .; j_gene: TRBJ1-1; CDR3aa: CSVVGRVYTEAFF
v_gene: TRBV2; d_gene: .; j_gene: TRBJ1-2; CDR3aa: CASSRRGRGGYTF
v_gene: TRBV29-1; d_gene: .; j_gene: TRBJ2-1; CDR3aa: CSATTRVSYNEQFF
v_gene: TRBV15; d_gene: TRBD2; j_gene: TRBJ2-3; CDR3aa: CATSRVAGEQDTQYF
v_gene: TRBV10-3; d_gene: .; j_gene: TRBJ2-3; CDR3aa: CATRRDTGLSTDTQYF
v_gene: TRBV2; d_gene: TRBD2; j_gene: TRBJ2-1; CDR3aa: CASSERRLAGAYNEQFF
v_gene: TRBV2; d_gene: TRBD2; j_gene: TRBJ2-2; CDR3aa: CASSGTSGLTGELFF
v_gene: TRBV7-2; d_gene: .; j_gene: TRBJ2-2; CDR3aa: CASSSRTVNTGELFF
v_gene: TRBV7-2; d_gene: TRBD2; j_gene: TRBJ2-7; CDR3aa: CASSLALGSGDSYEQYF
v_gene: TRBV7-2; d_gene: .; j_gene: TRBJ2-7; CDR3aa: CASSAQGMASYEQYF
v_gene: TRBV28; d_gene: .; j_gene: TRBJ2-3; CDR3aa: CASSFRDTQYF
v_gene: TRBV11-2; d_gene: TRBD2; j_gene: TRBJ2-1; CDR3aa: CASSLGGTSGNEQFF